This T cell receptor beta chain was identified during a study of siplizumab effects on memory and regulatory T cells. The CDR3 spans 16 residues. Germline trimming cut 4 bases from V and 6 bases from J; bases unmatched to any gene: 7. Germline V lookup: CDR1 SEHNR, CDR2 FQNEAQ (reference sequence). Assay used: immunoSEQ multiplex PCR; TCRdb lists only in-frame clones, some missing. This table holds some 96,000 clones, 91% found once. Sequenced material: CD4+ T cells sorted from blood. This rearrangement joins TRBV7-9 to TRBJ2-5, with 14 positions matching TRBD2. The sequence derives from a human donor in good health. The CDR3 reads CASSSGLAGVGKTQYF. The CDR3 DNA reads as TGTGCCAGCAGCTCGGGACTAGCGGGGGTCGGGAAGACCCAGTACTTC.